Below, 12 T cell receptor beta chains from the same sample are listed, as sequenced in a study of human T cells and chemical hapten exposure. TCRdb itself ran the RACE reads through MiXCR, one entry per CDR3 protein. Counted here are tens of thousands of distinct CDR3 sequences, around 10% occurring once; the ten biggest clones make up under 2%. The time point is: patch test 2, 6 weeks after DPC sensitization. Treatment reported: therapeutic diphenylcyclopropenone sensitization with weekly scalp DPC. Sample: whole blood, taken in connection with sensitization to the hapten diphenylcyclopropenone (DPC). Receptor source: a woman aged 50 to 65 with alopecia areata. Some clones in this sample may be carry-over from other donors' samples.

This clonotype was picked up many times. This chain links TRBV7-8 with TRBJ1-2; the D is unclear. CDR1 and CDR2 from the germline V gene are SGHVS and FQNEAQ. The CDR3 consists of 13 residues. The ends were cut back, 2 bases at V and 4 bases at J, with 8 bases in the middle. CDR3 sequence reads: CASSLTDRYGYTF. The CDR3 DNA is TGTGCCAGCAGCTTAACGGACCGCTATGGCTACACCTTC.

This clonotype was observed a few times. V gene TRBV4-2 combines with J gene TRBJ1-5; maybe TRBD1 (5 bases). V was shortened by 0 bases and J by 5 bases, with 14 bases between the two germline ends. Germline CDR1 LGHNA, CDR2 YNFKEQ. CDR3 length: 16 residues. CDR3 protein: CASSQDRIGGYQPQHF. DNA of the CDR3: TGTGCCAGCAGCCAAGATCGGATCGGGGGGTATCAGCCCCAGCATTTT.

This clonotype has only a few counts. The J gene is TRBJ2-2, the V gene TRBV4-3; D perhaps matches TRBD1 (6 bases). Germline V gene sequence: CDR1 LGHNA, CDR2 YSLEER. V was trimmed by 3 bases and J by 7 bases, leaving 15 bases between them. CDR3 length: 15 amino acids. CDR3 sequence: CASSQGAGLFGELFF. The CDR3 DNA reads TGCGCCAGCAGCCAGGGGGCAGGGCTTTTCGGGGAGCTGTTTTTT.

CDR3 in amino acids: CASSQGLHYEQYF. DNA of the CDR3: TGTGCCAGCAGCCAGGGACTTCATTACGAGCAGTACTTC. The chain recombines TRBV7-9 with TRBJ2-7; possible D gene TRBD2, 6 bases. The germline gives CDR1 SEHNR, CDR2 FQNEAQ (reference sequence). The CDR3 is made up of 13 amino acids. The germline V and J ends were trimmed by 5 bases and 4 bases, with 12 bases remaining between them.

As concerns this clonotype: One junction end disagrees with the germline gene, perhaps due to a read error. This sequence joins TRBV28 and TRBJ1-1; D unresolved. The CDR3 length is 14 residues. CDR1 is MDHEN, CDR2 SYDVKM, per germline. The chain's CDR3 is CVSSPTAPVKEAFF. CDR3 nucleotides: TGTGTCAGCAGTCCGACGGCGCCGGTAAAGGAAGCTTTCTTT.

V is TRBV7-2 and J is TRBJ1-5; 8 positions agree with TRBD1. V was pared by 5 bases and J by 4 bases, with 7 bases of the junction left unmatched. Germline CDR1 SGHTA, CDR2 FQGNSA. The CDR3 has 15 amino acids. CDR3 nucleotides: TGTGCCAGCAGCAAGGACAGGGCAAGGAATCAGCCCCAGCATTTT. Encoded protein: CASSKDRARNQPQHF. The full variable domain, with the rest looked up from reference TRBV7-2 and TRBJ1-5, is GAGVSQSPSNKVTEKGKDVELRCDPISGHTALYWYRQSLGQGLEFLIYFQGNSAPDKSGLPSDRFSAERTGGSVSTLTIQRTQQEDSAVYLCASSKDRARNQPQHFGDGTRLSIL.

The rearrangement links TRBV18 to TRBJ1-5; no clear D gene. The CDR3 totals 13 residues. Trimming took off 5 bases at V and 5 bases at J, with 10 bases between the two ends. Germline loops: CDR1 KGHSH, CDR2 LQKENI. This chain's CDR3 is CASSILGDQPQHF. The CDR3 coding sequence is TGTGCCAGCTCAATACTCGGAGATCAGCCCCAGCATTTT.

This clonotype was counted between two and nine times. The chain links TRBV9 to TRBJ2-1; 10 bases are shared with TRBD2. Germline CDR1 is SGDLS and CDR2 is YYNGEE. Unmatched junction bases numbered 15, after V lost 4 bases and J lost 5 bases. This CDR3 has 18 residues. CDR3 nucleotides: TGTGCCAGCAGCCCCTTCCTAGCGGGGGACCTACTCGACAATGAGCAGTTCTTC. Amino acids: CASSPFLAGDLLDNEQFF.

This clonotype was detected many times. This chain links TRBV11-2 with TRBJ2-3; unclear D gene. The germline V and J ends were trimmed by 4 bases and 10 bases, with 9 bases remaining between them. The CDR3 is 11 residues long. The V gene's germline CDR1 is SGHAT and CDR2 FQNNGV. The CDR3 DNA follows: TGTGCCAGCAGCTCCGTGAGTGCGCAGTATTTT. This sequence encodes CASSSVSAQYF.

CDR3 bases: TGTGCCAGCAGAAGCGAAAACTCCTACGAGCAGTACTTC. Translation: CASRSENSYEQYF. The chain links TRBV28 to TRBJ2-7; D uncertain. Germline V gene data show CDR1 as MDHEN and CDR2 as SYDVKM. The CDR3 runs to 13 residues. V shed 6 bases and J shed 0 bases, with 9 bases lying between them.

This clonotype appeared a few times. J is TRBJ2-1 and V is TRBV10-2; TRBD1 aligns across 10 bases. V lost 8 bases and J lost 6; bases outside the gene matches: 10. The CDR3 has 15 amino acids. Germline loops: CDR1 WSHSY, CDR2 SAAADI. The CDR3 is CASQPRDRGGNEQFF. The CDR3 coding sequence is TGCGCCAGCCAACCGCGGGACAGGGGAGGCAATGAGCAGTTCTTC.

Many counts were recorded for this clonotype. This rearrangement joins TRBV20-1 to TRBJ1-6, with 8 nucleotides matching TRBD1. The length of the CDR3 is 13 residues. Per germline, CDR1 DFQATT and CDR2 SNEGSKA (reference sequence). The V and J ends lost 6 bases and 9 bases, in that order; junction bases with no gene match: 7. CDR3 nucleotides: TGCAGTGCGCCAGGGGGCGCGGGTTCACCCCTCCACTTT. Its protein is CSAPGGAGSPLHF.